The sequence of this T cell receptor beta chain was determined in a study of breast tumors, draining lymph nodes, adjacent tissues. Study-wide points: Tumor TCR diversity was below lymph nodes but above nontumor tissue.

This clonotype was counted many times. Its antigen remains unknown. TCRdb re-called the multiplex PCR reads through MiXCR, storing one row per CDR3 protein. Of about 130,000 distinct CDR3 sequences in the sample, 21% were seen once. The lymph nodes were axillary draining lymph nodes from breast cancer patients. The CDR3 loop spans 13 amino acids. From germline, CDR1 is SEHNR and CDR2 FQNEAQ (reference sequence). Trimming removed 5 bases from V and 8 bases from J, with 13 bases in between. The chain links TRBV7-9 to TRBJ2-1, with D possibly called TRBD1 or TRBD2 (6 bases each). The TCR originated in a female donor with breast cancer. Some clones in this sample may be carry-over from other donors' samples. The sequenced material came from axillary lymph node tissue. CDR3 sequence reads: CASSPGAFDEQFF. The CDR3 coding sequence is TGTGCCAGCAGCCCGGGGGCGTTCGATGAGCAGTTCTTC.